Listed below are T cell receptor beta chains from one sample, sequenced in a study of T-cell memory formation after mild COVID-19. Each CDR3 protein gets one entry after TCRdb re-called the 5' RACE reads with MiXCR. The sample lists about 540,000 distinct CDR3 sequences, roughly 21% occurring once. The sequenced material came from PBMCs or a T cell subset sorted from them (not recorded which). The receptors derive from an adult woman who had mild COVID-19 (a few samples of this study predate the infection). Cell type and time point are not known. Both conserved end residues are part of each CDR3. Each record gives: J gene, D gene, clone size, V gene, CDR3 protein, CDR3 DNA. A D gene is named only where the DNA matches it firmly. The size entry is marked missing in some rows and otherwise reads once, few, many or a size class.

J gene: TRBJ2-3; D gene: .; clone size: few; V gene: TRBV24-1; CDR3 protein: CATSLYPSDTQYF; CDR3 DNA: TGTGCCACCAGTCTGTACCCCTCGGATACGCAGTATTTT
J gene: TRBJ2-7; D gene: .; clone size: .; V gene: TRBV28; CDR3 protein: CASSSSETPGPDYEQYF; CDR3 DNA: TGTGCCAGCAGTTCTAGCGAGACACCGGGACCAGACTACGAGCAGTACTTC
J gene: TRBJ2-3; D gene: .; clone size: .; V gene: TRBV7-3; CDR3 protein: CASSSVPTDTQYF; CDR3 DNA: TGTGCCAGCAGCTCGGTGCCCACAGATACGCAGTATTTT
J gene: TRBJ1-2; D gene: .; clone size: few; V gene: TRBV12-3/TRBV12-4; CDR3 protein: CASSLRAGPNYGYTF; CDR3 DNA: TGTGCCAGCAGTTTAAGGGCAGGGCCAAACTATGGCTACACCTTC
J gene: TRBJ2-5; D gene: TRBD1; clone size: few; V gene: TRBV20-1; CDR3 protein: CSANPRMGQGAQETQYF; CDR3 DNA: TGCAGTGCAAATCCTCGTATGGGACAGGGGGCGCAGGAGACCCAGTACTTC
J gene: TRBJ2-1; D gene: TRBD2; clone size: .; V gene: TRBV29-1; CDR3 protein: CSVLAGGQFF; CDR3 DNA: TGCAGCGTCTTAGCGGGGGGGCAGTTCTTC
J gene: TRBJ1-1; D gene: .; clone size: many; V gene: TRBV11-2; CDR3 protein: CASSLVEAFF; CDR3 DNA: TGTGCCAGCAGCTTAGTTGAAGCTTTCTTT
J gene: TRBJ2-6; D gene: TRBD2; clone size: .; V gene: TRBV7-2; CDR3 protein: CASTLSGGTGANVLTF; CDR3 DNA: TGTGCCAGCACCCTTAGCGGGGGAACTGGGGCCAACGTCCTGACTTTC
J gene: TRBJ1-4; D gene: .; clone size: .; V gene: TRBV20-1; CDR3 protein: CSAIGGPETF; CDR3 DNA: TGCAGTGCCATAGGGGGACCCGAGACCTTT
J gene: TRBJ2-1; D gene: .; clone size: .; V gene: TRBV2; CDR3 protein: CASSEALLADPYNEQFF; CDR3 DNA: TGTGCCAGCAGTGAAGCGCTACTAGCCGATCCCTACAATGAGCAGTTCTTC
J gene: TRBJ2-1; D gene: .; clone size: few; V gene: TRBV7-2; CDR3 protein: CASSQTRPEQFF; CDR3 DNA: TGTGCCAGCAGCCAAACCCGACCGGAGCAGTTCTTC
J gene: TRBJ2-5; D gene: TRBD2; clone size: .; V gene: TRBV15; CDR3 protein: CATSRTGGRIQETQYF; CDR3 DNA: TGTGCCACCAGCAGGACAGGCGGGAGGATCCAAGAGACCCAGTACTTC
J gene: TRBJ2-1; D gene: TRBD1; clone size: .; V gene: TRBV24-1; CDR3 protein: CATSRDRGRDNEQFF; CDR3 DNA: TGTGCCACCAGTCGTGACAGGGGGCGAGACAATGAGCAGTTCTTC
J gene: TRBJ2-1; D gene: .; clone size: few; V gene: TRBV5-4; CDR3 protein: CASSSAWGEQFF; CDR3 DNA: TGTGCCAGCAGCTCAGCGTGGGGGGAGCAGTTCTTC
J gene: TRBJ2-5; D gene: TRBD2; clone size: few; V gene: TRBV7-9; CDR3 protein: CASSLGLAGDRRVTQYF; CDR3 DNA: TGTGCCAGCAGCTTGGGACTAGCGGGAGACCGTCGGGTGACCCAGTACTTC
J gene: TRBJ1-5; D gene: .; clone size: .; V gene: TRBV3-1; CDR3 protein: CASSQGLPSNQPQHF; CDR3 DNA: TGTGCCAGCAGCCAAGGATTGCCTAGCAATCAGCCCCAGCATTTT
J gene: TRBJ1-1; D gene: TRBD1; clone size: .; V gene: TRBV6-5; CDR3 protein: CASSVWTGGLGTEAFF; CDR3 DNA: TGTGCCAGCAGTGTATGGACAGGGGGCTTGGGCACTGAAGCTTTCTTT
J gene: TRBJ1-1; D gene: .; clone size: .; V gene: TRBV12-3/TRBV12-4; CDR3 protein: CASSFGSGNTEAFF; CDR3 DNA: TGTGCCAGCAGTTTTGGGAGTGGGAACACTGAAGCTTTCTTT
J gene: TRBJ1-3; D gene: .; clone size: .; V gene: TRBV7-9; CDR3 protein: CASSLIWERVLDTGNTIYF; CDR3 DNA: TGTGCCAGCAGCTTAATCTGGGAAAGAGTGCTGGATACGGGAAACACCATATATTTT
J gene: TRBJ2-1; D gene: TRBD2; clone size: .; V gene: TRBV9; CDR3 protein: CASSVAAGGRNEQFF; CDR3 DNA: TGTGCCAGCAGCGTAGCAGCGGGGGGGCGCAATGAGCAGTTCTTC
J gene: TRBJ2-5; D gene: .; clone size: few; V gene: TRBV20-1; CDR3 protein: CSARDGSPTLGTQYF; CDR3 DNA: TGCAGTGCTAGAGATGGGTCTCCCACTCTGGGGACCCAGTACTTC
J gene: TRBJ2-2; D gene: .; clone size: few; V gene: TRBV7-2; CDR3 protein: CASSLEPTNTGELFF; CDR3 DNA: TGTGCCAGCAGCTTAGAGCCTACAAACACCGGGGAGCTGTTTTTT
J gene: TRBJ2-1; D gene: .; clone size: .; V gene: TRBV7-2; CDR3 protein: CASSLDVVQFF; CDR3 DNA: TGTGCCAGCAGCTTAGACGTGGTGCAGTTCTTC
J gene: TRBJ2-7; D gene: .; clone size: .; V gene: TRBV7-2; CDR3 protein: CASSDPIGVSYEQYF; CDR3 DNA: TGTGCCAGCAGTGATCCCATCGGTGTCTCCTACGAGCAGTACTTC
J gene: TRBJ2-7; D gene: .; clone size: few; V gene: TRBV7-9; CDR3 protein: CASSPGPRGEQYF; CDR3 DNA: TGTGCCAGCAGCCCCGGACCCAGGGGAGAGCAGTACTTC
J gene: TRBJ2-7; D gene: TRBD2; clone size: .; V gene: TRBV2; CDR3 protein: CANYGTSGRYEQYF; CDR3 DNA: TGTGCCAACTACGGGACTAGCGGGAGGTACGAGCAGTACTTC
J gene: TRBJ2-3; D gene: .; clone size: many; V gene: TRBV5-1; CDR3 protein: CASSWGGVSTDTQYF; CDR3 DNA: TGCGCCAGCAGCTGGGGCGGGGTAAGCACAGATACGCAGTATTTT
J gene: TRBJ2-1; D gene: TRBD1; clone size: few; V gene: TRBV5-6; CDR3 protein: CASRDREANEQFF; CDR3 DNA: TGTGCCAGCAGGGACAGGGAGGCGAATGAGCAGTTCTTC
J gene: TRBJ2-7; D gene: .; clone size: few; V gene: TRBV24-1; CDR3 protein: CATSDLQIFYEQYF; CDR3 DNA: TGTGCCACCAGTGATTTGCAGATCTTCTACGAGCAGTACTTC
J gene: TRBJ1-5; D gene: TRBD1; clone size: few; V gene: TRBV28; CDR3 protein: CASSLPGTGRQPQHF; CDR3 DNA: TGTGCCAGCAGTTTACCCGGGACAGGGCGCCAGCCCCAGCATTTT
J gene: TRBJ2-1; D gene: .; clone size: .; V gene: TRBV9; CDR3 protein: CASRSPGDEQFF; CDR3 DNA: TGTGCCAGCAGGTCCCCAGGGGATGAGCAGTTCTTC
J gene: TRBJ2-1; D gene: TRBD2; clone size: .; V gene: TRBV2; CDR3 protein: CASRRTGTSGAYNEQFF; CDR3 DNA: TGTGCCAGCAGGAGGACAGGGACTAGCGGAGCCTACAATGAGCAGTTCTTC
J gene: TRBJ2-3; D gene: TRBD2; clone size: few; V gene: TRBV12-3/TRBV12-4; CDR3 protein: CASQAGEADTQYF; CDR3 DNA: TGTGCCAGCCAGGCGGGAGAGGCAGATACGCAGTATTTT
J gene: TRBJ1-5; D gene: TRBD1; clone size: .; V gene: TRBV5-1; CDR3 protein: CASSEGTGRANQPQHF; CDR3 DNA: TGCGCCAGCAGCGAGGGGACAGGGAGAGCCAATCAGCCCCAGCATTTT
J gene: TRBJ1-1; D gene: .; clone size: .; V gene: TRBV6-1; CDR3 protein: CASSGKGGTEAFF; CDR3 DNA: TGTGCCAGCAGTGGTAAAGGGGGGACTGAAGCTTTCTTT
J gene: TRBJ2-5; D gene: .; clone size: few; V gene: TRBV7-9; CDR3 protein: CASSLSVGEETQYF; CDR3 DNA: TGTGCCAGCAGCTTAAGTGTGGGGGAAGAGACCCAGTACTTC
J gene: TRBJ2-5; D gene: TRBD2; clone size: few; V gene: TRBV29-1; CDR3 protein: CSVGGGRPPETQYF; CDR3 DNA: TGCAGCGTTGGGGGCGGGAGGCCCCCAGAGACCCAGTACTTC
J gene: TRBJ2-7; D gene: .; clone size: .; V gene: TRBV20-1; CDR3 protein: CSARVTGIGGRYEQYF; CDR3 DNA: TGCAGTGCTAGAGTAACGGGGATTGGGGGCCGCTACGAGCAGTACTTC
J gene: TRBJ2-5; D gene: .; clone size: few; V gene: TRBV6-1; CDR3 protein: CASTEGGSYQETQYF; CDR3 DNA: TGTGCCAGCACCGAAGGGGGGTCCTACCAAGAGACCCAGTACTTC
J gene: TRBJ2-3; D gene: .; clone size: .; V gene: TRBV5-1; CDR3 protein: CASRRQAGTDTQYF; CDR3 DNA: TGCGCCAGCAGACGACAGGCCGGCACAGATACGCAGTATTTT
J gene: TRBJ1-5; D gene: .; clone size: .; V gene: TRBV7-9; CDR3 protein: CASSERWDQPQHF; CDR3 DNA: TGTGCCAGCAGCGAAAGGTGGGATCAGCCCCAGCATTTT
J gene: TRBJ2-7; D gene: .; clone size: .; V gene: TRBV12-3/TRBV12-4; CDR3 protein: CASSLGSAHEQYF; CDR3 DNA: TGTGCCAGCAGTTTAGGGTCCGCCCACGAGCAGTACTTC
J gene: TRBJ1-3; D gene: .; clone size: .; V gene: TRBV11-2; CDR3 protein: CASSPQAGRNTIYF; CDR3 DNA: TGTGCCAGCAGCCCCCAGGCAGGGAGAAACACCATATATTTT
J gene: TRBJ2-3; D gene: .; clone size: .; V gene: TRBV24-1; CDR3 protein: CATSEGFSDTQYF; CDR3 DNA: TGTGCCACCAGTGAAGGATTTTCAGATACGCAGTATTTT
J gene: TRBJ2-1; D gene: .; clone size: .; V gene: TRBV10-3; CDR3 protein: CAISATKGTEQFF; CDR3 DNA: TGTGCCATCAGTGCCACGAAGGGTACTGAGCAGTTCTTC
J gene: TRBJ2-5; D gene: TRBD1; clone size: .; V gene: TRBV20-1; CDR3 protein: CSATETGGLRETQYF; CDR3 DNA: TGCAGTGCTACCGAAACAGGGGGGCTTAGAGAGACCCAGTACTTC
J gene: TRBJ1-2; D gene: TRBD1; clone size: .; V gene: TRBV5-1; CDR3 protein: CASSLSEGADGYTF; CDR3 DNA: TGCGCCAGCAGCTTGTCTGAGGGGGCAGATGGCTACACCTTC
J gene: TRBJ1-1; D gene: .; clone size: few; V gene: TRBV10-3; CDR3 protein: CAITPTDLNTEAFF; CDR3 DNA: TGTGCCATCACCCCGACAGACCTGAACACTGAAGCTTTCTTT
J gene: TRBJ2-3; D gene: .; clone size: few; V gene: TRBV6-1; CDR3 protein: CASSEAWTADTQYF; CDR3 DNA: TGTGCCAGCAGTGAAGCATGGACAGCAGATACGCAGTATTTT
J gene: TRBJ2-1; D gene: TRBD2; clone size: .; V gene: TRBV7-6; CDR3 protein: CASSPRYQSGRYNEQFF; CDR3 DNA: TGTGCCAGCAGCCCCCGCTATCAGAGCGGGAGATACAATGAGCAGTTCTTC
J gene: TRBJ1-5; D gene: .; clone size: few; V gene: TRBV18; CDR3 protein: CASSPLGSNQPQHF; CDR3 DNA: TGTGCCAGCTCACCTCTCGGTAGCAATCAGCCCCAGCATTTT
J gene: TRBJ2-7; D gene: TRBD2; clone size: many; V gene: TRBV3-1; CDR3 protein: CASSRGLAGVYEQYF; CDR3 DNA: TGTGCCAGCAGCCGTGGACTAGCGGGGGTTTACGAGCAGTACTTC
J gene: TRBJ1-5; D gene: .; clone size: few; V gene: TRBV7-2; CDR3 protein: CASSYDRPGQPQHF; CDR3 DNA: TGTGCCAGCAGCTATGACAGGCCAGGTCAGCCCCAGCATTTT
J gene: TRBJ2-7; D gene: TRBD1; clone size: .; V gene: TRBV15; CDR3 protein: CATSRDRGLYEQYF; CDR3 DNA: TGTGCCACCAGCAGAGACAGGGGGCTCTACGAGCAGTACTTC
J gene: TRBJ1-1; D gene: .; clone size: .; V gene: TRBV20-1; CDR3 protein: CSARSMTGNTEAFF; CDR3 DNA: TGCAGTGCTAGATCGATGACAGGGAACACTGAAGCTTTCTTT
J gene: TRBJ2-5; D gene: .; clone size: .; V gene: TRBV5-6; CDR3 protein: CASSSRLVAETQYF; CDR3 DNA: TGTGCCAGCAGCTCGAGACTAGTTGCAGAGACCCAGTACTTC
J gene: TRBJ2-6; D gene: .; clone size: few; V gene: TRBV5-1; CDR3 protein: CASSLVGSVLSGANVLTF; CDR3 DNA: TGCGCCAGCAGCTTGGTCGGGTCAGTACTCTCTGGGGCCAACGTCCTGACTTTC
J gene: TRBJ1-2; D gene: TRBD1; clone size: few; V gene: TRBV6-5; CDR3 protein: CASSYGTDQAGYTF; CDR3 DNA: TGTGCCAGCAGTTACGGGACAGACCAAGCTGGCTACACCTTC
J gene: TRBJ2-7; D gene: TRBD1; clone size: few; V gene: TRBV28; CDR3 protein: CASSPLDRDSYEQYF; CDR3 DNA: TGTGCCAGCAGTCCCCTGGACAGGGACTCCTACGAGCAGTACTTC
J gene: TRBJ2-2; D gene: TRBD1; clone size: .; V gene: TRBV7-2; CDR3 protein: CASSSTGGGRTGELFF; CDR3 DNA: TGTGCCAGCAGTTCTACAGGGGGCGGTCGGACCGGGGAGCTGTTTTTT